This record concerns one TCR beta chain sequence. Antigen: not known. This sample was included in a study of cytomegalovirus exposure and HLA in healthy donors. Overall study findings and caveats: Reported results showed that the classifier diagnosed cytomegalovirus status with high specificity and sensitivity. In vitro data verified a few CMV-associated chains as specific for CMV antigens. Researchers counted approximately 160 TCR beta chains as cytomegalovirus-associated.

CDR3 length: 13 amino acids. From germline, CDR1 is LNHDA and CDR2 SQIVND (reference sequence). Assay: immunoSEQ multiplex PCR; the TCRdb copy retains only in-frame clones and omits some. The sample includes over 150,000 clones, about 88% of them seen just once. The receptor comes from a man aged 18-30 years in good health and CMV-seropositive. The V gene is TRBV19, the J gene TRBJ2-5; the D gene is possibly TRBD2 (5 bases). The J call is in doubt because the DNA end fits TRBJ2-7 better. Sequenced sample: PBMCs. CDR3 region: CASSAGFAYEQYF. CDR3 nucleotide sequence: TGTGCCAGTAGTGCGGGTTTCGCCTACGAGCAGTACTTC.